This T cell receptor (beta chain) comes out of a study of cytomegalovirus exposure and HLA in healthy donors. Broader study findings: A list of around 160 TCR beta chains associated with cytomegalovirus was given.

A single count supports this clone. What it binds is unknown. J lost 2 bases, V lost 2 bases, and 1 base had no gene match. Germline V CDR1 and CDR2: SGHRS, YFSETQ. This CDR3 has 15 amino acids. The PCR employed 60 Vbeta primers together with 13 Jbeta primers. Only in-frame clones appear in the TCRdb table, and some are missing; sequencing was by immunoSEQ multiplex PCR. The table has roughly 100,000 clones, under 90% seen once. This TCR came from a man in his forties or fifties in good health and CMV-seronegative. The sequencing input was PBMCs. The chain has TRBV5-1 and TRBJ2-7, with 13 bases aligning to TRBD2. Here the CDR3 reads CASSLGLAGAYEQYF. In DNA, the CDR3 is TGCGCCAGCAGCTTAGGACTAGCGGGAGCCTACGAGCAGTACTTC.